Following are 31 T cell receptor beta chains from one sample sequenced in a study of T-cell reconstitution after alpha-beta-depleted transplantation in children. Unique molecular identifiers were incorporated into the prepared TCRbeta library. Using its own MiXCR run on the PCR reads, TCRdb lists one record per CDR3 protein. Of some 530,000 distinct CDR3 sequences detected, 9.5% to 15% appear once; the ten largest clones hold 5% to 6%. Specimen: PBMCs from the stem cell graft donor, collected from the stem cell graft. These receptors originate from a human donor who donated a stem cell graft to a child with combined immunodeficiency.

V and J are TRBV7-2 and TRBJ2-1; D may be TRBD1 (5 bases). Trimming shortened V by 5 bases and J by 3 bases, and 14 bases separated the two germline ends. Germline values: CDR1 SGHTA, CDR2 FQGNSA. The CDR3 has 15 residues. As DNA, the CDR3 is TGTGCCAGCAGCCCTTGGGGCAACAACTACAATGAGCAGTTCTTC. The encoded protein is CASSPWGNNYNEQFF.

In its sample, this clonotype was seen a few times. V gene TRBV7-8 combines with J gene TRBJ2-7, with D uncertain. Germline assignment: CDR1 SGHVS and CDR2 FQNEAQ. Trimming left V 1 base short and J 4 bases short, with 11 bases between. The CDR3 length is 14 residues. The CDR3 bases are TGTGCCAGCAGCTTAGTTGGGCAGCAATACGAGCAGTACTTC. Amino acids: CASSLVGQQYEQYF.

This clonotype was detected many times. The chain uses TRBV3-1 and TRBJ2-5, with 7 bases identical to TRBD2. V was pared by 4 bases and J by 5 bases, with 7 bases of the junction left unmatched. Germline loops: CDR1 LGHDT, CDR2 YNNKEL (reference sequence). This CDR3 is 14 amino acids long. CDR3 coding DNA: TGTGCCAGCAGCCCTCTTGGGAGGGTGGAGACCCAGTACTTC. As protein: CASSPLGRVETQYF.

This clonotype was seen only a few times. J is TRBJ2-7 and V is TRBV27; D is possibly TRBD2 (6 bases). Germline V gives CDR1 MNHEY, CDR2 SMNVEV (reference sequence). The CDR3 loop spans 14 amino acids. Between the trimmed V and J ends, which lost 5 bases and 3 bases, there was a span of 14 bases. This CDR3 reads CASSPGSRGYEQYF. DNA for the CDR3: TGTGCCAGCAGTCCCGGCTCGCGGGGCTACGAGCAGTACTTC.

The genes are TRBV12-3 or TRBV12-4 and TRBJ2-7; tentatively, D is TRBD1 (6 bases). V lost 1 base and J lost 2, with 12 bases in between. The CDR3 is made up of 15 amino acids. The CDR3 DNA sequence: TGTGCCAGCAGTTTAGAACAGGGTGGCCCCTACGAGCAGTACTTC. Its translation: CASSLEQGGPYEQYF.

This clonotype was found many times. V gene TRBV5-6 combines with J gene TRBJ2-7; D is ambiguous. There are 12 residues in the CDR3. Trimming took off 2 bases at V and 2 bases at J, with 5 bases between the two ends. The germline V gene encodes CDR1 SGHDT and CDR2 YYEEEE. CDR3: CASSLAPYEQYF. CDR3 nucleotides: TGTGCCAGCAGCTTAGCCCCCTACGAGCAGTACTTC. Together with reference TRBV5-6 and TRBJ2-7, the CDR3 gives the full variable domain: DAGVTQSPTHLIKTRGQQVTLRCSPKSGHDTVSWYQQALGQGPQFIFQYYEEEERQRGNFPDRFSGHQFPNYSSELNVNALLLGDSALYLCASSLAPYEQYFGPGTRLTVT.

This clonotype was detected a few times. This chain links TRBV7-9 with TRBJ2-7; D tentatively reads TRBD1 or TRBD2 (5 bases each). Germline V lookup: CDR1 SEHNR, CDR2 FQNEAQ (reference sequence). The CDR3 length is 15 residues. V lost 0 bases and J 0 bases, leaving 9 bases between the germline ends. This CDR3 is CASSLAGVLSYEQYF. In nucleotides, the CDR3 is TGTGCCAGCAGCTTAGCGGGGGTTCTCTCCTACGAGCAGTACTTC.

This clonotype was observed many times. For the CDR3, the DNA is TGTGCCAGTACCGGGACTAGCGGGGGAAATGAGCAGTTCTTC. The encoded protein is CASTGTSGGNEQFF. The chain links TRBV19 to TRBJ2-1, with 14 bases identical to TRBD2. Germline V gene data show CDR1 as LNHDA and CDR2 as SQIVND (reference sequence). With 7 bases clipped from V and 7 bases from J, the junction kept 3 bases outside the gene matches. CDR3 size: 14 residues.

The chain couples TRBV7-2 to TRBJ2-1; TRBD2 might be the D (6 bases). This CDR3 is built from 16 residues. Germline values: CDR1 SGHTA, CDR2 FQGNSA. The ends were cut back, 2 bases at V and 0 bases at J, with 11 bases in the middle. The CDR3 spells CASSLLAQSSYNEQFF. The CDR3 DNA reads TGTGCCAGCAGCTTACTAGCGCAAAGCTCCTACAATGAGCAGTTCTTC. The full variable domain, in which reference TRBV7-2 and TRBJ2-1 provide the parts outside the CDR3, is GAGVSQSPSNKVTEKGKDVELRCDPISGHTALYWYRQSLGQGLEFLIYFQGNSAPDKSGLPSDRFSAERTGGSVSTLTIQRTQQEDSAVYLCASSLLAQSSYNEQFFGPGTRLTVL.

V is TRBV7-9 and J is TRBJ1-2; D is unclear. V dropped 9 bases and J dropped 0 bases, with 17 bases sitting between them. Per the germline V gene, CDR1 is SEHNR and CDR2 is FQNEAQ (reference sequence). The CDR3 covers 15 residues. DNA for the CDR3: TGTGCCAGTAGCCCCTTTGGAACGACTAACTATGGCTACACCTTC. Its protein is CASSPFGTTNYGYTF.

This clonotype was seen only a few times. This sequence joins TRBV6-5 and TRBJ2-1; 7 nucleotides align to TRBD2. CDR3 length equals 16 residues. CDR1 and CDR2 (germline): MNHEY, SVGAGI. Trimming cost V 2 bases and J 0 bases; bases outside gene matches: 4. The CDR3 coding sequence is TGTGCCAGCAGTTACCTAGCGGACGGCTCCTACAATGAGCAGTTCTTC. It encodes CASSYLADGSYNEQFF.

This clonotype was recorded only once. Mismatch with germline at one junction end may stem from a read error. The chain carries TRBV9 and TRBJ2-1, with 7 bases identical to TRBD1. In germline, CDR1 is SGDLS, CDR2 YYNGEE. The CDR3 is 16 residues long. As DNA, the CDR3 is TGTGCCGGCAGCCCCCAGGGGACAGAACCTTACAATGAGCAGTTCTTC. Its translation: CAGSPQGTEPYNEQFF.

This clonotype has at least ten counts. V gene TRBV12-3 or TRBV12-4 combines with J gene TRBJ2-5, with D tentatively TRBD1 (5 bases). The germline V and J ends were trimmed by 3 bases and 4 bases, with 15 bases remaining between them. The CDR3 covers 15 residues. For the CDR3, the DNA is TGTGCCAGCAGTTTCATCGCAGGGTGGGTAGAGACCCAGTACTTC. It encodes CASSFIAGWVETQYF.

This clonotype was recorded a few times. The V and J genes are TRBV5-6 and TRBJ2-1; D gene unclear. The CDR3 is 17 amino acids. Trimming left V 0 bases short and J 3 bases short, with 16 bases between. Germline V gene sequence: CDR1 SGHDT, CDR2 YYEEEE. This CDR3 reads CASSLASGSSLYNEQFF. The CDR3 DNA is TGTGCCAGCAGCTTGGCCTCCGGGTCCTCCCTCTACAATGAGCAGTTCTTC.

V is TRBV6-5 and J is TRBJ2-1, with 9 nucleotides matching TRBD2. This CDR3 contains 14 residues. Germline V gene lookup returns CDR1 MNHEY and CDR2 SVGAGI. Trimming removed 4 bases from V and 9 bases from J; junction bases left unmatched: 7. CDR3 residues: CASSLSGGTVEQFF. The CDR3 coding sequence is TGTGCCAGCAGTTTAAGCGGGGGGACCGTTGAGCAGTTCTTC.

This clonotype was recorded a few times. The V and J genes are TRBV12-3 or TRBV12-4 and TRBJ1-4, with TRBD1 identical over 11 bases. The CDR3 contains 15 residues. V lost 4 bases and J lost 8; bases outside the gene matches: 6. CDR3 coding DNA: TGTGCCAGCAGTTACCCGGGACAGGGGGGCGAAAAACTGTTTTTT. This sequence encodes CASSYPGQGGEKLFF.

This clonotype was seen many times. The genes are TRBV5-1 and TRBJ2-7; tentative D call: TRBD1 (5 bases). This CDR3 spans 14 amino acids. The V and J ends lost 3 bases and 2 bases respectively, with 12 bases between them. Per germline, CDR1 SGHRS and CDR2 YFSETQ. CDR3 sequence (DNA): TGCGCCAGCAGCTCCAATACAGGACCCTACGAGCAGTACTTC. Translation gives CASSSNTGPYEQYF. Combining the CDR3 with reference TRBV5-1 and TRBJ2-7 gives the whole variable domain KAGVTQTPRYLIKTRGQQVTLSCSPISGHRSVSWYQQTPGQGLQFLFEYFSETQRNKGNFPGRFSGRQFSNSRSEMNVSTLELGDSALYLCASSSNTGPYEQYFGPGTRLTVT.

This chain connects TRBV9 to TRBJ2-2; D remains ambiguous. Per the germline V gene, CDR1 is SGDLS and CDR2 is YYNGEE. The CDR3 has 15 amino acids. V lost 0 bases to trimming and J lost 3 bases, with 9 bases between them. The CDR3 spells CASSVGDTHTGELFF. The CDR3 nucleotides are TGTGCCAGCAGCGTAGGGGATACTCACACCGGGGAGCTGTTTTTT.

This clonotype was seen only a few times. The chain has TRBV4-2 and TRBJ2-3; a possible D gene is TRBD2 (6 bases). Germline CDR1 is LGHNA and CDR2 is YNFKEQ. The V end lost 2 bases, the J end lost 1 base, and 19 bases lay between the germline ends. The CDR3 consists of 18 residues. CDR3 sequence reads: CASSQSASLGGGTDTQYF. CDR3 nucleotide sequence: TGTGCCAGCAGCCAATCTGCGTCTTTGGGCGGGGGCACAGATACGCAGTATTTT.

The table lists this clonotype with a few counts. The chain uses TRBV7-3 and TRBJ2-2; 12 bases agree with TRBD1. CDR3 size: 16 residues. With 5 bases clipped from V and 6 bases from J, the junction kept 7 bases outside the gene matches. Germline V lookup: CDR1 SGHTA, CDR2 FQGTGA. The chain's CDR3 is CASSAQGQGAAGELFF. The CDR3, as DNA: TGTGCCAGCAGCGCCCAGGGACAGGGGGCTGCCGGGGAGCTGTTTTTT.

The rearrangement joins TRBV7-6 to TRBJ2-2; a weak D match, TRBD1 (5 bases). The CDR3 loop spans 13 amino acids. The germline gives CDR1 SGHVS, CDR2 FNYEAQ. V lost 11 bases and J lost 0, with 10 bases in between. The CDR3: CAAGHPNTGELFF. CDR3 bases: TGTGCCGCCGGACATCCGAACACCGGGGAGCTGTTTTTT.

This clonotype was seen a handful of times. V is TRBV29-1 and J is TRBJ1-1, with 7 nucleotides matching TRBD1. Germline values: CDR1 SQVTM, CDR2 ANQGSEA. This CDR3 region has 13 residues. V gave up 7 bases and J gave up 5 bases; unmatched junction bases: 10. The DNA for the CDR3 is TGCAGCGCCGAACAGGGGACAAGGACTGAAGCTTTCTTT. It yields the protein CSAEQGTRTEAFF.

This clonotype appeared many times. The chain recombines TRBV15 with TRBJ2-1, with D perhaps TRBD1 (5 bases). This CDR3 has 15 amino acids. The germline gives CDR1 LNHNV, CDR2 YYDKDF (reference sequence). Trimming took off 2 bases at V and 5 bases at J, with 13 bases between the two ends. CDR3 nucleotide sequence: TGTGCCACCAGCAGATCGGTTTTCAGGGACAATGAGCAGTTCTTC. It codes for CATSRSVFRDNEQFF.

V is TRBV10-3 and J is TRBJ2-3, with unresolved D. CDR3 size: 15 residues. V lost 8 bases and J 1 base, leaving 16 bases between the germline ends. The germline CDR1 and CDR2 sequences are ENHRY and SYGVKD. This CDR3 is CAIGSVSTGTDTQYF. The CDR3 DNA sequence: TGTGCCATCGGTTCGGTTAGTACGGGCACAGATACGCAGTATTTT.

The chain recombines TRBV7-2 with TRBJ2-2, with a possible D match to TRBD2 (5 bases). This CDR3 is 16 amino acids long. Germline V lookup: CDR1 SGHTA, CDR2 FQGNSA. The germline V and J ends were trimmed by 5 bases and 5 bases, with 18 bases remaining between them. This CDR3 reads CASSGGAVRRTGELFF. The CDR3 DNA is TGTGCCAGCAGCGGTGGTGCGGTTAGGAGGACCGGGGAGCTGTTTTTT.

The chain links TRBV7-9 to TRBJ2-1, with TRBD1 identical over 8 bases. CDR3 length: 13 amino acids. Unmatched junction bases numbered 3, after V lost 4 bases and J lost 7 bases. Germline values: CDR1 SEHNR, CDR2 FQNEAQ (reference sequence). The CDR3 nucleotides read TGTGCCAGCAGCTCGACAGGGGTAAATGAGCAGTTCTTC. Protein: CASSSTGVNEQFF. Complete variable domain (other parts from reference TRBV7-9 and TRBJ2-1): DTGVSQNPRHKITKRGQNVTFRCDPISEHNRLYWYRQTLGQGPEFLTYFQNEAQLEKSRLLSDRFSAERPKGSFSTLEIQRTEQGDSAMYLCASSSTGVNEQFFGPGTRLTVL.

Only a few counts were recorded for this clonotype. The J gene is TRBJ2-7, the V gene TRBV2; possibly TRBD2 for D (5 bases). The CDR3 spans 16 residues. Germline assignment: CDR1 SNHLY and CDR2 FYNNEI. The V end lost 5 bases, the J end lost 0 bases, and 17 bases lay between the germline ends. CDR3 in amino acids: CASSSPPGYSSYEQYF. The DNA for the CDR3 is TGTGCCAGCAGTTCCCCACCGGGGTACAGCTCCTACGAGCAGTACTTC.

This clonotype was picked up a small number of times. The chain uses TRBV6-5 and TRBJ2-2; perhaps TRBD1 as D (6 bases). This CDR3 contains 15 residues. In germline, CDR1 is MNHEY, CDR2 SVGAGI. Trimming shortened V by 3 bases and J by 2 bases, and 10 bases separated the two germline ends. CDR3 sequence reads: CASSYDGTNTGELFF. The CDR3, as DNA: TGTGCCAGCAGTTATGATGGGACAAACACCGGGGAGCTGTTTTTT.

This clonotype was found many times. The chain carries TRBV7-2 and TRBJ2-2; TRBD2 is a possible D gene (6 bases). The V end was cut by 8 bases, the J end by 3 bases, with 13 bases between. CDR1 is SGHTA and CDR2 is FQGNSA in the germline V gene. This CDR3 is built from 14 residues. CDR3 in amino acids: CASRERSYTGELFF. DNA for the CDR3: TGTGCCAGCCGGGAGAGGTCATACACCGGGGAGCTGTTTTTT. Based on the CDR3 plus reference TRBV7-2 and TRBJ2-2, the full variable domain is GAGVSQSPSNKVTEKGKDVELRCDPISGHTALYWYRQSLGQGLEFLIYFQGNSAPDKSGLPSDRFSAERTGGSVSTLTIQRTQQEDSAVYLCASRERSYTGELFFGEGSRLTVL.

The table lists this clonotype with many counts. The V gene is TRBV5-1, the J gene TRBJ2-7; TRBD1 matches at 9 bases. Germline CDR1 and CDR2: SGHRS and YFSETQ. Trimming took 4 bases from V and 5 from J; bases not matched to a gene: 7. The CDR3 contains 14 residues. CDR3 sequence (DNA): TGCGCCAGCAGCCTAGGGACAGGGAACCACGAGCAGTACTTC. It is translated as CASSLGTGNHEQYF.

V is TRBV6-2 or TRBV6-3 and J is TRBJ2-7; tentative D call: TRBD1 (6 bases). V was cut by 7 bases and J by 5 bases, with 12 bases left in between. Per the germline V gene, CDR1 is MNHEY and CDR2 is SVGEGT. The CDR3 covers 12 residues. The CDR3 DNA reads TGTGCCAGCAACAGGGCTCCTCACGAGCAGTACTTC. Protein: CASNRAPHEQYF.